Below, 2 T cell receptor beta chains from the same sample are listed, as sequenced in a study of metastatic and nonmetastatic thyroid tumors. Via MiXCR, TCRdb re-called the PCR reads. The data hold some 30,000 clones, with under 8% observed a single time. Nobody among the patients had been given any treatment before thyroid surgery. Material: blood. All receptors come from a female donor with papillary thyroid cancer or a benign thyroid nodule (not recorded which). Some clones in this sample may be carry-over from other donors' samples.

This clone occurred many times. The CDR3 region has the DNA TGTGCCAGCAGCGGGACGGGACAGGCCCCAGATACGCAGTATTTT. It codes for CASSGTGQAPDTQYF. The gene calls are TRBV3-1 and TRBJ2-3, with TRBD1 identical over 8 bases. Germline V lookup: CDR1 LGHDT, CDR2 YNNKEL (reference sequence). This CDR3 has 15 residues. The J segment lost 4 bases and the V segment lost 5 bases, leaving 8 bases of the junction unmatched.

To note about this clone: A much larger clone sits a single nucleotide away, making a read error possible. The gene calls are TRBV6-4 and TRBJ2-3, with TRBD2 matching over 8 bases. Losses at the gene ends were 2 bases for V and 5 bases for J; bases not matched to a gene: 3. In germline, CDR1 is MRHNA, CDR2 SNTAGT. The CDR3 has 14 residues. The CDR3 loop reads CASSDPGREDTQYF. The CDR3 nucleotides read TGTGCCAGCAGTGACCCCGGGAGGGAAGATACGCAGTATTTT.